The 23 T cell receptor beta chains listed next were all sequenced from one sample in a study of shared clonotypes between healthy human individuals. The repertoire was sequenced with immunoSEQ multiplex PCR; TCRdb's copy has only in-frame clones and lacks some. This sample yields about 1,500,000 clones, of which 95% to 97% are seen a single time; roughly 1.2% belongs to the top ten. Sample: naive CD4+ T cells sorted from blood. Subset noted: CD45RA+ positively selected. These TCRs come from a man under 40 in good health.

The chain couples TRBV5-1 to TRBJ2-2, with D perhaps TRBD1 (6 bases). The CDR3 is made up of 15 amino acids. V lost 2 bases, J lost 0 bases, and 8 bases lay in between. Per the germline V gene, CDR1 is SGHRS and CDR2 is YFSETQ. The CDR3 sequence is CASSFGQSNTGELFF. CDR3 nucleotides: TGCGCCAGCAGCTTTGGACAGTCGAACACCGGGGAGCTGTTTTTT.

Here the CDR3 DNA reads TGTGCCAGCAGCTTGGGACAGCTCCTCCAAGAGACCCAGTACTTC. Protein sequence: CASSLGQLLQETQYF. The chain joins TRBV5-8 to TRBJ2-5, with a weak D call TRBD1 (5 bases). The CDR3 length is 15 residues. Germline loops: CDR1 SGHTS, CDR2 YDEGEE. The V end was cut by 0 bases, the J end by 1 base, with 10 bases between.

The chain combines TRBV5-1 with TRBJ2-7, with 8 bases aligning to TRBD1. Germline V gene lookup returns CDR1 SGHRS and CDR2 YFSETQ. V lost 2 bases and J lost 2; bases outside the gene matches: 6. CDR3 size: 15 residues. For the CDR3, the DNA is TGCGCCAGCAGCTTAACAACAGGGGGACCCTACGAGCAGTACTTC. Protein product: CASSLTTGGPYEQYF. Using reference TRBV5-1 and TRBJ2-7 for the parts outside the CDR3, the full variable domain is KAGVTQTPRYLIKTRGQQVTLSCSPISGHRSVSWYQQTPGQGLQFLFEYFSETQRNKGNFPGRFSGRQFSNSRSEMNVSTLELGDSALYLCASSLTTGGPYEQYFGPGTRLTVT.

This sequence joins TRBV2 and TRBJ2-5; tentatively, D is TRBD1 (6 bases). V was cut by 6 bases and J by 1 base, with 15 bases left in between. The CDR3 has 15 amino acids. The germline gives CDR1 SNHLY, CDR2 FYNNEI. For the CDR3, the DNA is TGTGCCAGCAGCTTAACCCCAGGGGTCCAAGAGACCCAGTACTTC. This sequence encodes CASSLTPGVQETQYF.

The V call is TRBV19, the J call TRBJ2-4; TRBD2 aligns across 7 bases. This CDR3 region has 15 residues. The V and J ends lost 5 bases and 4 bases, in that order; junction bases with no gene match: 8. The V gene's germline CDR1 is LNHDA and CDR2 SQIVND (reference sequence). The CDR3 bases are TGTGCCAGTAGTTCTCCGGGGACTATTAAAAACATTCAGTACTTC. This codes for CASSSPGTIKNIQYF. Full variable domain (rest looked up from reference TRBV19 and TRBJ2-4): DGGITQSPKYLFRKEGQNVTLSCEQNLNHDAMYWYRQDPGQGLRLIYYSQIVNDFQKGDIAEGYSVSREKKESFPLTVTSAQKNPTAFYLCASSSPGTIKNIQYFGAGTRLSVL.

This chain links TRBV7-2 with TRBJ2-3; TRBD1 is a possible D gene (6 bases). The V end lost 5 bases, the J end lost 9 bases, and 12 bases lay between the germline ends. The CDR3 is made up of 12 amino acids. Germline CDR1 is SGHTA and CDR2 is FQGNSA. CDR3 sequence reads: CASSTQGYTQYF. CDR3 coding DNA: TGTGCCAGCAGCACACAGGGTTACACGCAGTATTTT.

The V gene is TRBV2, the J gene TRBJ2-3; 8 nucleotides agree with TRBD2. The V segment lost 4 bases and the J segment 3 bases; nucleotides outside the gene matches: 6. In germline, CDR1 is SNHLY, CDR2 FYNNEI. CDR3 size: 15 residues. CDR3 residues: CASSAGLEITDTQYF. CDR3 nucleotides: TGTGCCAGCAGTGCGGGACTAGAGATAACAGATACGCAGTATTTT.

The chain uses TRBV2 and TRBJ2-4, with 9 nucleotides matching TRBD1. Germline V gene sequence: CDR1 SNHLY, CDR2 FYNNEI. The CDR3 consists of 13 residues. The J segment lost 4 bases and the V segment lost 7 bases, leaving 2 bases of the junction unmatched. CDR3 nucleotides: TGTGCCAGCACTGGGACAGGGAAAAACATTCAGTACTTC. Residues: CASTGTGKNIQYF. Based on the CDR3 plus reference TRBV2 and TRBJ2-4, the full variable domain is EPEVTQTPSHQVTQMGQEVILRCVPISNHLYFYWYRQILGQKVEFLVSFYNNEISEKSEIFDDQFSVERPDGSNFTLKIRSTKLEDSAMYFCASTGTGKNIQYFGAGTRLSVL.

V is TRBV27 and J is TRBJ2-1, with D perhaps matching TRBD1 (6 bases). The CDR3 is 15 residues long. Trimming left V 5 bases short and J 7 bases short, with 18 bases between. Germline CDR1 reads MNHEY; CDR2 reads SMNVEV (reference sequence). In DNA form, the CDR3 reads TGTGCCAGCAGTAGAAACAGGGTTTCTGGGAATGAGCAGTTCTTC. Translated, it gives CASSRNRVSGNEQFF.

Regarding this clone: Other DNA variants within this sample encode the same CDR3. The rearrangement links TRBV19 to TRBJ1-2, with a possible D match to TRBD1 (6 bases). CDR1 and CDR2 (germline): LNHDA, SQIVND (reference sequence). The CDR3 sequence is 13 residues long. V lost 4 bases to trimming and J lost 2 bases, with 8 bases between them. This chain's CDR3 is CASSTTGNYGYTF. CDR3 nucleotide sequence: TGTGCCAGTAGTACCACAGGGAACTATGGCTACACCTTC.

The CDR3 DNA reads as TGCGCCAGCAGTGAGTGGACGGGAGGGATAGGAGAGCAGTACTTC. The encoded protein is CASSEWTGGIGEQYF. The genes are TRBV10-1 and TRBJ2-7; 8 bases fit TRBD2. Per the germline V gene, CDR1 is WNHNN and CDR2 is SYGVQD (reference sequence). This CDR3 is built from 15 residues. Trimming cost V 1 base and J 7 bases; bases outside gene matches: 9.

The chain recombines TRBV6-6 with TRBJ2-7; TRBD1 matches 9 bases. V was pared by 8 bases and J by 4 bases, with 9 bases of the junction left unmatched. The CDR3 is 14 residues long. Germline V gene data show CDR1 as MNHNY and CDR2 as SVGAGI (reference sequence). CDR3 loop: CASSDGGQGYEQYF. The CDR3 nucleotides are TGTGCCAGCTCCGACGGGGGACAGGGATACGAGCAGTACTTC.

This chain joins TRBV6-6 and TRBJ1-5, with 8 bases lining up with TRBD1. Germline assignment: CDR1 MNHNY and CDR2 SVGAGI (reference sequence). The CDR3 runs to 15 residues. V shed 2 bases, J shed 1 base, and the junction held 1 base outside the gene matches. CDR3 sequence reads: CASSYRQGSNQPQHF. The CDR3 DNA follows: TGTGCCAGCAGTTACCGACAGGGGAGCAATCAGCCCCAGCATTTT.

The gene calls are TRBV6-1 and TRBJ2-7; D may be TRBD2 (5 bases). The germline V gene has CDR1 MNHNS and CDR2 SASEGT. This CDR3 spans 17 amino acids. V dropped 0 bases and J dropped 2 bases, with 17 bases sitting between them. CDR3 protein: CASSEAMFGSPPYEQYF. The CDR3 coding sequence is TGTGCCAGCAGTGAAGCGATGTTTGGGAGTCCCCCCTACGAGCAGTACTTC.

J is TRBJ1-2 and V is TRBV30; TRBD1 might be the D (6 bases). The ends were cut back, 0 bases at V and 8 bases at J, with 16 bases in the middle. The CDR3 totals 14 residues. Germline CDR1 GTSNPN, CDR2 SVGIG (reference sequence). In DNA, the CDR3 is TGTGCCTGGAGTGTATGGCAGGGACATGTCGGCTACACCTTC. Residues: CAWSVWQGHVGYTF.

This clone has more than one count but fewer than ten. The rearrangement uses TRBV5-1 and TRBJ1-2; a weak D match, TRBD1 (5 bases). V lost 3 bases and J lost 4, with 10 bases in between. Germline lookup yields CDR1 SGHRS and CDR2 YFSETQ. This CDR3 is built from 13 residues. This CDR3 reads CASSWDSGYGYTF. CDR3 DNA: TGCGCCAGCAGCTGGGACTCTGGCTATGGCTACACCTTC.

V and J are TRBV7-2 and TRBJ1-1; D call uncertain. CDR3 length equals 14 residues. The ends were cut back, 1 base at V and 3 bases at J, with 9 bases in the middle. Germline CDR1 and CDR2: SGHTA and FQGNSA. The CDR3 here is CASSLGPRDTEAFF. CDR3 bases: TGTGCCAGCAGCTTAGGGCCCCGGGACACTGAAGCTTTCTTT.

The chain employs TRBV29-1 and TRBJ1-1; perhaps TRBD1 as D (5 bases). CDR1 and CDR2 from the germline V gene are SQVTM and ANQGSEA. The length of the CDR3 is 12 residues. Trimming removed 6 bases at V and 10 bases at J, with 18 bases between. The CDR3 here is CSVERQRRRAFF. The CDR3 DNA is TGCAGCGTCGAGCGACAGAGAAGGCGAGCTTTCTTT.

The rearrangement joins TRBV7-2 to TRBJ2-1; 10 bases agree with TRBD2. The CDR3 loop spans 14 amino acids. CDR1 is SGHTA, CDR2 FQGNSA, per germline. V shed 3 bases, J shed 7 bases, and the junction held 3 bases outside the gene matches. The CDR3 bases are TGTGCCAGCAGCTTCAGAGCGGGAGGGAATGAGCAGTTCTTC. Translation: CASSFRAGGNEQFF.

This rearrangement joins TRBV6-5 to TRBJ2-1; D remains ambiguous. There are 16 residues in the CDR3. V was cut by 0 bases and J by 2 bases, with 11 bases left in between. Germline V gene sequence: CDR1 MNHEY, CDR2 SVGAGI. Here the CDR3 DNA reads TGTGCCAGCAGTTACTCGGCAGTTCTGGCCTACAATGAGCAGTTCTTC. The encoded protein is CASSYSAVLAYNEQFF.

The chain has TRBV28 and TRBJ2-2; D is ambiguous. Per germline, CDR1 MDHEN and CDR2 SYDVKM. The CDR3 consists of 13 residues. Deletions cut 2 bases from V and 4 bases from J, with 5 bases between. CDR3 sequence (DNA): TGTGCCAGCAGTTTACCCTTCACCGGGGAGCTGTTTTTT. Its translation is CASSLPFTGELFF.

J is TRBJ1-2 and V is TRBV6-5; D might be TRBD1 (5 bases). Looked up from germline, CDR1 is MNHEY and CDR2 is SVGAGI. The V and J ends lost 0 bases and 6 bases respectively, with 17 bases between them. This CDR3 has 16 residues. The CDR3 DNA follows: TGTGCCAGCAGTTACTCGATACTGTCAGGGAACGATGGCTACACCTTC. Its translation: CASSYSILSGNDGYTF.

The chain uses TRBV6-1 and TRBJ1-1; D ambiguous. Looked up from germline, CDR1 is MNHNS and CDR2 is SASEGT. V lost 3 bases and J 2 bases, leaving 4 bases between the germline ends. The CDR3 loop spans 12 amino acids. CDR3 sequence reads: CASSDINTEAFF. CDR3 in DNA: TGTGCCAGCAGTGACATCAACACTGAAGCTTTCTTT.